Described below is a single T cell receptor (beta chain) sequence and its context. The antigen remains undetermined. Per the germline V gene, CDR1 is MGHRA and CDR2 is YSYEKL. The CDR3 has 15 amino acids. V lost 3 bases and J lost 6, with 15 bases in between. This sample was included in a study of cytomegalovirus exposure and HLA in healthy donors. Whole-study results and caveats: Associated with cytomegalovirus, according to the listing, were about 160 TCR beta chains.

13 Jbeta primers and 60 Vbeta primers were used for the PCR. Original data processing: Unique TCR beta chains totaled roughly 80 million in a later count, with roughly 11 million of them shared. The data were produced by immunoSEQ multiplex PCR, yet TCRdb's version contains in-frame clones alone and is incomplete. The V and J calls and clone size were taken over from that table, and D and trimming were inferred from the DNA. This sample's clone table lists roughly 50,000 clones. V gene TRBV4-1 combines with J gene TRBJ1-5; D unresolved. The clonotype comes from a woman aged 40 to 50 in good health and CMV-seronegative. The source material was PBMCs. The CDR3 nucleotides are TGCGCCAGCAGCCAGGGCTCCTTCGACGGTCAGCCCCAGCATTTT. It specifies CASSQGSFDGQPQHF.